These 21 T cell receptor beta chains were all obtained from the same sample, sequenced in a study of T cells after yellow fever vaccination. A single record per CDR3 protein comes from TCRdb applying MiXCR to the 5' RACE reads. The repertoire holds hundreds of thousands of distinct CDR3 sequences, with over 9% as singletons. The sample consisted of PBMCs, taken on the day of the yellow fever booster vaccination. These receptors all stem from a man aged 30-40 years who received the YFV17D yellow fever vaccine.

The CDR3 region is CASSPPGRGGRIGEQYF. The DNA of the CDR3 is TGTGCCAGCTCACCACCGGGCAGGGGAGGACGGATTGGCGAGCAGTACTTC. J is TRBJ2-7 and V is TRBV18; tentatively, D is TRBD1 or TRBD2 (6 bases each). The CDR3 runs 17 residues. Trimming removed 0 bases at V and 6 bases at J, with 21 bases between. Germline values: CDR1 KGHSH, CDR2 LQKENI.

The V and J genes are TRBV7-8 and TRBJ2-5; D gene ambiguous. The V and J ends lost 4 bases and 10 bases respectively, with 19 bases between them. This CDR3 contains 14 residues. The V gene's germline CDR1 is SGHVS and CDR2 FQNEAQ. The CDR3 DNA sequence: TGTGCCAGCAGCTGGGTCGGATCCAGCGAGGACCAGTACTTC. This sequence encodes CASSWVGSSEDQYF.

This clonotype has a count of ten or more. This chain links TRBV7-8 with TRBJ2-3, with a tentative D call TRBD2 (5 bases). This CDR3 has 12 amino acids. Germline values: CDR1 SGHVS, CDR2 FQNEAQ. Trimming took 2 bases from V and 9 from J, leaving 9 bases between them. The CDR3 coding sequence is TGTGCCAGCAGCTTAAAAGAGGGAACGCAGTATTTT. Translated, it gives CASSLKEGTQYF.

The V gene is TRBV29-1, the J gene TRBJ1-1, with D perhaps TRBD1 (5 bases). The CDR3 loop spans 12 amino acids. V lost 5 bases and J 7 bases, leaving 14 bases between the germline ends. Germline V gives CDR1 SQVTM, CDR2 ANQGSEA. The CDR3, as DNA: TGCAGCGTTTGGGGGAGCCAGGGTGAAGCTTTCTTT. This codes for CSVWGSQGEAFF. The complete variable domain, with remaining parts taken from reference TRBV29-1 and TRBJ1-1, reads SAVISQKPSRDICQRGTSLTIQCQVDSQVTMMFWYRQQPGQSLTLIATANQGSEATYESGFVIDKFPISRPNLTFSTLTVSNMSPEDSSIYLCSVWGSQGEAFFGQGTRLTVV.

A few counts support this clonotype. The chain links TRBV19 to TRBJ2-5, with TRBD2 as a possible D gene (5 bases). Trimming pared 1 base from V and 5 bases from J, leaving 8 bases between. The CDR3 consists of 13 residues. CDR1 is LNHDA, CDR2 SQIVND, per germline (reference sequence). The CDR3 DNA follows: TGTGCCAGTAGTATAGGGGGAGCTGAGACCCAGTACTTC. Translating gives CASSIGGAETQYF.

A few counts support this clonotype. The rearrangement uses TRBV30 and TRBJ2-3; tentatively, D is TRBD1 (6 bases). Germline assignment: CDR1 GTSNPN and CDR2 SVGIG (reference sequence). This CDR3 region has 13 residues. Trimming stripped 5 bases from V and 0 bases from J, with 9 bases between. In nucleotides, the CDR3 is TGTGCCTGGCAGGGGATTAGCACAGATACGCAGTATTTT. Translation: CAWQGISTDTQYF.

The V call is TRBV19, the J call TRBJ1-1; D is unresolved. The CDR3 sequence is 15 residues long. Germline V gives CDR1 LNHDA, CDR2 SQIVND (reference sequence). V dropped 3 bases and J dropped 1 base, with 12 bases sitting between them. The CDR3 DNA reads as TGTGCCAGTAGTATGGGTCGGACGAGGAACACTGAAGCTTTCTTT. Its protein product is CASSMGRTRNTEAFF. Variable domain in full (rest from reference TRBV19 and TRBJ1-1): DGGITQSPKYLFRKEGQNVTLSCEQNLNHDAMYWYRQDPGQGLRLIYYSQIVNDFQKGDIAEGYSVSREKKESFPLTVTSAQKNPTAFYLCASSMGRTRNTEAFFGQGTRLTVV.

In its sample, this clonotype was seen a few times. The chain employs TRBV20-1 and TRBJ2-2; 8 bases agree with TRBD2. The CDR3 extends over 14 amino acids. Germline trimming cut 2 bases from V and 5 bases from J; bases unmatched to any gene: 4. From germline, CDR1 is DFQATT and CDR2 SNEGSKA (reference sequence). CDR3 coding DNA: TGCAGTGCTAGATTGCGCGGGGGGACCGGGGAGCTGTTTTTT. Translated, it gives CSARLRGGTGELFF.

The chain employs TRBV6-2 or TRBV6-3 and TRBJ2-7; TRBD2 agrees at 14 bases. The V and J ends lost 6 bases and 6 bases, in that order; junction bases with no gene match: 7. CDR3 length: 15 residues. Looked up from germline, CDR1 is MNHEY and CDR2 is SVGEGT. DNA for the CDR3: TGTGCCAGCAGCCCGGGACTAGCGGGAGTTAGCGAGCAGTACTTC. This codes for CASSPGLAGVSEQYF.

This clonotype was picked up a small number of times. The rearrangement uses TRBV5-1 and TRBJ2-1, with TRBD1 identical over 7 bases. The CDR3 runs 16 residues. V dropped 6 bases and J dropped 5; count of bases not matched to a gene: 14. CDR1 and CDR2 (germline): SGHRS, YFSETQ. The CDR3 DNA reads TGCGCCAGCAACCTTGGCCCGGGACAGAACCACAATGAGCAGTTCTTC. Protein sequence: CASNLGPGQNHNEQFF.

The chain couples TRBV7-3 to TRBJ2-3; perhaps TRBD2 as D (5 bases). The V gene lost 4 bases and the J gene lost 1 base, with 15 bases spanning the gap. This CDR3 is built from 16 residues. CDR1 and CDR2 (germline): SGHTA, FQGTGA. The CDR3 protein is CASSSGSNSRTDTQYF. DNA for the CDR3: TGTGCCAGCAGCTCGGGGAGTAACAGTCGCACAGATACGCAGTATTTT.

This clonotype was detected a few times. The V and J genes are TRBV15 and TRBJ2-2; 8 bases agree with TRBD2. The V and J ends lost 3 bases and 4 bases, in that order; junction bases with no gene match: 7. Germline V gene lookup returns CDR1 LNHNV and CDR2 YYDKDF (reference sequence). The CDR3 has 16 amino acids. The CDR3 bases are TGTGCCACCAGCAGCGGAGCGGGAGTGGTCACCGGGGAGCTGTTTTTT. Protein sequence: CATSSGAGVVTGELFF.

A few counts support this clonotype. The rearrangement links TRBV7-9 to TRBJ2-7, with D tentatively TRBD2 (7 bases). Trimming shortened V by 5 bases and J by 9 bases, and 14 bases separated the two germline ends. The CDR3 has 12 amino acids. The V gene's germline CDR1 is SEHNR and CDR2 FQNEAQ (reference sequence). The CDR3 loop reads CASSKGAGAQYF. The CDR3 nucleotides are TGTGCCAGCAGCAAAGGGGCGGGGGCGCAGTACTTC. The full variable domain, its missing parts supplied by reference TRBV7-9 and TRBJ2-7, is DTGVSQNPRHKITKRGQNVTFRCDPISEHNRLYWYRQTLGQGPEFLTYFQNEAQLEKSRLLSDRFSAERPKGSFSTLEIQRTEQGDSAMYLCASSKGAGAQYFGPGTRLTVT.

This clonotype was found a few times. The chain joins TRBV5-4 to TRBJ2-5, with unresolved D. There are 14 residues in the CDR3. The V gene lost 4 bases and the J gene lost 5 bases, with 15 bases spanning the gap. The germline gives CDR1 SGHNT, CDR2 YYREEE (reference sequence). This CDR3 reads CASSIMGAEETQYF. DNA for the CDR3: TGTGCCAGCAGCATTATGGGCGCCGAGGAGACCCAGTACTTC.

Ten or more counts support this clonotype. The chain joins TRBV5-1 to TRBJ2-1; 13 nucleotides agree with TRBD2. The trim removed 6 bases at V and 3 bases at J, leaving 9 bases unmatched. The CDR3 is made up of 17 amino acids. Germline V CDR1 and CDR2: SGHRS, YFSETQ. DNA for the CDR3: TGCGCCAGCACCCACTCCGGACTAGCGGGAGTCTACAATGAGCAGTTCTTC. It yields the protein CASTHSGLAGVYNEQFF.

This clonotype was detected a few times. The chain couples TRBV7-6 to TRBJ2-1; a weak D match, TRBD2 (7 bases). Trimming left V 6 bases short and J 0 bases short, with 21 bases between. The V gene's germline CDR1 is SGHVS and CDR2 FNYEAQ. The CDR3 spans 18 residues. CDR3 bases: TGTGCCAGCAGACCTCGGGGGGCAACCACCAGCTCCTACAATGAGCAGTTCTTC. Protein product: CASRPRGATTSSYNEQFF. The complete variable domain, with remaining parts taken from reference TRBV7-6 and TRBJ2-1, reads GAGVSQSPRYKVTKRGQDVALRCDPISGHVSLYWYRQALGQGPEFLTYFNYEAQQDKSGLPNDRFSAERPEGSISTLTIQRTEQRDSAMYRCASRPRGATTSSYNEQFFGPGTRLTVL.

The J gene is TRBJ2-5, the V gene TRBV3-1; 10 bases fit TRBD2. CDR1 is LGHDT and CDR2 is YNNKEL in the germline V gene (reference sequence). V lost 5 bases to trimming and J lost 9 bases; unmatched junction nucleotides: 6. The CDR3 is 13 residues long. CDR3 residues: CASSTQREGPQYF. CDR3 coding DNA: TGTGCCAGCAGCACCCAGCGGGAGGGCCCCCAGTACTTC.

This clonotype came up a few times. The V and J genes are TRBV12-3 or TRBV12-4 and TRBJ2-5; no definite D call. V was shortened by 6 bases and J by 5 bases, with 16 bases between the two germline ends. The CDR3 is 14 amino acids. CDR3 region: CASSLLLGAETQYF. CDR3 DNA: TGTGCCAGCAGCCTCCTATTGGGTGCTGAGACCCAGTACTTC.

This clonotype was seen more than once but under ten times. This chain joins TRBV7-2 and TRBJ2-1; 13 positions match TRBD2. Germline V lookup: CDR1 SGHTA, CDR2 FQGNSA. The CDR3 is made up of 15 amino acids. The V segment lost 3 bases and the J segment 8 bases; nucleotides outside the gene matches: 4. The CDR3 DNA reads TGTGCCAGCAGCTTCGGACTAGCGGGAGTCCATGAGCAGTTCTTC. Translated, it gives CASSFGLAGVHEQFF. The full variable domain, with the rest looked up from reference TRBV7-2 and TRBJ2-1, is GAGVSQSPSNKVTEKGKDVELRCDPISGHTALYWYRQSLGQGLEFLIYFQGNSAPDKSGLPSDRFSAERTGGSVSTLTIQRTQQEDSAVYLCASSFGLAGVHEQFFGPGTRLTVL.

This clonotype has ten or more counts. The chain carries TRBV9 and TRBJ2-3, with TRBD2 identical over 7 bases. The CDR3 loop spans 15 amino acids. Germline CDR1 and CDR2: SGDLS and YYNGEE. V shed 0 bases and J 3 bases; nucleotides not matched to a gene: 4. The CDR3 here is CASSVGGRLTDTQYF. CDR3 coding DNA: TGTGCCAGCAGCGTAGGCGGGAGATTGACAGATACGCAGTATTTT.

The table lists this clonotype with many counts. This chain connects TRBV7-9 to TRBJ2-1; D is unresolved. This CDR3 contains 15 residues. V lost 1 base and J 2 bases, leaving 9 bases between the germline ends. CDR1 and CDR2 (germline): SEHNR, FQNEAQ (reference sequence). The CDR3 loop reads CASSLDRGPYNEQFF. For the CDR3, the DNA is TGTGCCAGCAGCTTAGACCGAGGACCCTACAATGAGCAGTTCTTC.